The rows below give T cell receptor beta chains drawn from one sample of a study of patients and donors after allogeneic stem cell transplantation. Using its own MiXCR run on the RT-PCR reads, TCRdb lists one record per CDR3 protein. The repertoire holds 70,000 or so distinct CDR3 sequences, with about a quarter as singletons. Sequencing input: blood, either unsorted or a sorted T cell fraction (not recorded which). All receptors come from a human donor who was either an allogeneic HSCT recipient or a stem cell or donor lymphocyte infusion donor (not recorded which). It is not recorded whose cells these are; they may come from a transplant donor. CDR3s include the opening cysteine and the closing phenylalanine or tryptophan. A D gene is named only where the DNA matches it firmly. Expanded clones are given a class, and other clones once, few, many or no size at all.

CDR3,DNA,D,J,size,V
CASSPVKNYGYTF,TGCGCCAGCAGCCCCGTAAAGAACTATGGCTACACCTTC,NA,TRBJ1-2,many,TRBV5-1
CASSRGRGPYEQYF,TGTGCCAGCAGCCGAGGCAGGGGCCCCTACGAGCAGTACTTC,NA,TRBJ2-7,few,TRBV7-9
CASSRNTEAFF,TGTGCCAGCAGCAGGAACACTGAAGCTTTCTTT,NA,TRBJ1-1,few,TRBV7-9
CASSFLNLGTEAFF,TGTGCCAGCAGCTTCCTTAATTTGGGCACTGAAGCTTTCTTT,NA,TRBJ1-1,many,TRBV7-9
CASSPWDSGGSPLHF,TGTGCCAGCAGCCCTTGGGACTCCGGAGGTTCACCCCTCCACTTT,NA,TRBJ1-6,NA,TRBV9
CASSYSGGAGETQYF,TGTGCCAGCAGTTATTCAGGGGGCGCAGGAGAGACCCAGTACTTC,TRBD1,TRBJ2-5,NA,TRBV6-5
CASRGTYYTEAFF,TGTGCCAGCAGGGGGACCTATTACACTGAAGCTTTCTTT,NA,TRBJ1-1,NA,TRBV6-5
CASRVSGSIDTQYF,TGTGCCAGCAGAGTTAGCGGGAGTATAGATACGCAGTATTTT,TRBD2,TRBJ2-3,NA,TRBV7-2
CSARERTSGYNEQFF,TGCAGTGCTAGAGAACGGACTAGCGGATACAATGAGCAGTTCTTC,TRBD2,TRBJ2-1,NA,TRBV20-1
CASSQARDTEAFF,TGCGCCAGCAGCCAAGCCAGGGACACTGAAGCTTTCTTT,NA,TRBJ1-1,NA,TRBV4-1
CASSLGGRGGDTQYF,TGTGCCAGCAGTTTAGGGGGGCGCGGGGGTGATACGCAGTATTTT,NA,TRBJ2-3,once,TRBV12-3/TRBV12-4
CASSFGGNYGYTF,TGCGCCAGCAGCTTCGGGGGAAACTATGGCTACACCTTC,NA,TRBJ1-2,NA,TRBV5-1
CSALLPLGDTDNTEAFF,TGCAGTGCTCTATTACCTCTTGGCGACACCGATAACACTGAAGCTTTCTTT,NA,TRBJ1-1,NA,TRBV20-1
CATRRRTTGELFF,TGTGCCACCAGGAGACGGACCACCGGGGAGCTGTTTTTT,NA,TRBJ2-2,NA,TRBV21-1
CASKQNSNQPQHF,TGTGCCAGCAAACAGAATAGCAATCAGCCCCAGCATTTT,NA,TRBJ1-5,many,TRBV2
CATSDAETSGSTDTQYF,TGTGCCACCAGTGACGCTGAGACTAGCGGGAGCACAGATACGCAGTATTTT,TRBD2,TRBJ2-3,NA,TRBV24-1
CASKGGFQAYNSPLHF,TGTGCCAGCAAAGGAGGATTTCAGGCCTATAATTCACCCCTCCACTTT,NA,TRBJ1-6,few,TRBV6-1
CASRLFGREGYTF,TGCGCCAGCCGCCTGTTCGGAAGGGAAGGCTACACCTTC,NA,TRBJ1-2,NA,TRBV5-1
CASSDQTPVPETQYF,TGTGCCAGCAGTGACCAAACCCCGGTTCCAGAGACCCAGTACTTC,NA,TRBJ2-5,NA,TRBV25-1
CASRDRDRVNEKLFF,TGTGCCAGCCGCGACCGGGACAGGGTTAATGAAAAACTGTTTTTT,TRBD1,TRBJ1-4,NA,TRBV6-5
CASSLVRDRGIYEQYF,TGTGCCAGCAGCTTAGTACGGGACAGGGGGATCTACGAGCAGTACTTC,TRBD1,TRBJ2-7,NA,TRBV11-2
CASSHTGGGYTF,TGCGCCAGCAGCCATACAGGGGGTGGCTACACCTTC,TRBD1,TRBJ1-2,NA,TRBV5-1
CSAYTGEGNTEAFF,TGCAGTGCTTATACAGGGGAAGGAAACACTGAAGCTTTCTTT,TRBD1,TRBJ1-1,few,TRBV20-1
CASSPRGAGVNTEAFF,TGTGCCAGCAGCCCCAGGGGGGCTGGGGTGAACACTGAAGCTTTCTTT,TRBD1,TRBJ1-1,few,TRBV7-9
CASSLAPTDPNEKLFF,TGTGCCAGCAGCTTAGCCCCGACGGATCCTAATGAAAAACTGTTTTTT,NA,TRBJ1-4,few,TRBV7-2
CASSLGLDYEQYF,TGTGCCAGCAGCTTAGGGCTAGACTACGAGCAGTACTTC,NA,TRBJ2-7,few,TRBV7-6
CASSPTPGGRADTQYF,TGTGCCAGCAGCCCCACCCCGGGGGGCCGGGCAGATACGCAGTATTTT,NA,TRBJ2-3,once,TRBV7-9
CSVDLRADTQYF,TGCAGCGTGGACCTAAGAGCAGATACGCAGTATTTT,NA,TRBJ2-3,NA,TRBV29-1
CSARDAFGLHF,TGCAGTGCTAGAGATGCGTTCGGGCTCCATTTT,NA,TRBJ1-5,few,TRBV20-1
CASSWEGKVSFF,TGTGCCAGCAGTTGGGAGGGGAAAGTATCGTTCTTC,TRBD2,TRBJ2-1,few,TRBV12-3/TRBV12-4
CASSLMGNTIYF,TGTGCCAGCAGCTTGATGGGAAACACCATATATTTT,NA,TRBJ1-3,few,TRBV7-9
CASSLDVGVGETQYF,TGCGCCAGCAGCTTGGATGTGGGAGTAGGGGAGACCCAGTACTTC,NA,TRBJ2-5,NA,TRBV5-1
CASSRSPAGELFF,TGTGCCAGCAGCAGAAGCCCCGCCGGGGAGCTGTTTTTT,NA,TRBJ2-2,NA,TRBV11-2
CSARDRQGYNYGYTF,TGCAGTGCTAGAGATCGACAGGGGTACAACTATGGCTACACCTTC,TRBD1,TRBJ1-2,NA,TRBV20-1
CASSTGGAAVYEQYF,TGTGCCAGCTCCACCGGGGGGGCGGCTGTATACGAGCAGTACTTC,TRBD2,TRBJ2-7,once,TRBV6-5
CASSLVPETQYF,TGTGCCAGCAGCTTAGTACCCGAGACCCAGTACTTC,NA,TRBJ2-5,NA,TRBV7-9
CASSLGQELFF,TGTGCCAGCAGCCTGGGACAGGAACTGTTTTTT,TRBD1,TRBJ1-4,many,TRBV7-9
CSARRQATEAFF,TGCAGTGCTCGGAGACAGGCGACTGAAGCTTTCTTT,NA,TRBJ1-1,NA,TRBV20-1
CASKEAGGPNNEQFF,TGTGCCAGCAAGGAGGCGGGAGGGCCGAACAATGAGCAGTTCTTC,TRBD2,TRBJ2-1,few,TRBV27
CASSQDGAYYEQYF,TGTGCCAGCAGCCAAGATGGGGCTTACTACGAGCAGTACTTC,NA,TRBJ2-7,few,TRBV3-1
CASSLGTNTEAFF,TGTGCCAGCAGTCTCGGGACGAACACTGAAGCTTTCTTT,NA,TRBJ1-1,NA,TRBV12-3/TRBV12-4
CSARKPGPSGGQPQHF,TGCAGTGCTAGAAAACCGGGCCCTTCGGGGGGACAGCCCCAGCATTTT,NA,TRBJ1-5,many,TRBV20-1
CASSQVWEQDTGELFF,TGCGCCAGCAGCCAAGTGTGGGAGCAGGACACCGGGGAGCTGTTTTTT,NA,TRBJ2-2,few,TRBV4-1
CASSYTEADYGYTF,TGCGCCAGCAGCTATACGGAGGCGGACTATGGCTACACCTTC,NA,TRBJ1-2,NA,TRBV5-1
CASSSRTGLSGYTF,TGTGCCAGCAGCTCCCGGACAGGGCTAAGTGGCTACACCTTC,TRBD1,TRBJ1-2,few,TRBV7-9
CASSPGTGGYYGCTF,TGCGCCAGCAGCCCAGGGACAGGGGGTTACTATGGCTGCACCTTC,TRBD1,TRBJ1-2,NA,TRBV5-1
CASSFFYEQYF,TGTGCCAGCAGTTTTTTCTACGAGCAGTACTTC,NA,TRBJ2-7,NA,TRBV12-3/TRBV12-4
CASRAGLAFSGANVLTF,TGTGCCAGCAGGGCGGGACTTGCCTTCTCTGGGGCCAACGTCCTGACTTTC,NA,TRBJ2-6,NA,TRBV6-5
CASSARDRGLDTEAFF,TGTGCCAGCAGCGCCCGGGACAGGGGGCTCGACACTGAAGCTTTCTTT,TRBD1,TRBJ1-1,many,TRBV12-3/TRBV12-4
CATSDFGSTEAFF,TGTGCCACCAGTGATTTCGGTAGTACTGAAGCTTTCTTT,NA,TRBJ1-1,few,TRBV24-1
CASSHREELFF,TGTGCCAGCAGCCATCGTGAGGAGCTGTTTTTT,NA,TRBJ2-2,NA,TRBV14
CASSLQQGYNEQFF,TGTGCCAGCAGCTTACAACAGGGTTACAATGAGCAGTTCTTC,NA,TRBJ2-1,NA,TRBV7-6
CASSHLGQGGYF,TGCGCCAGCAGCCACCTGGGGCAGGGTGGATACTTC,NA,TRBJ2-7,few,TRBV5-1